The 10 T cell receptor beta chains in this list originate from one sample, sequenced in a study of shared clonotypes between healthy human individuals. Produced via immunoSEQ multiplex PCR; TCRdb's table is partial and in-frame only. The table records some 240,000 clones, 50% to 80% of them present only once. The sample comprised memory CD4+ T cells sorted from blood. Subset noted: CD45RA-negative fraction. All receptors derive from a man under 40 in good health.

V gene TRBV5-1 combines with J gene TRBJ2-7, with D possibly being TRBD2 (7 bases). Germline CDR1 is SGHRS and CDR2 is YFSETQ. V was pared by 7 bases and J by 7 bases, with 27 bases between. There are 16 residues in the CDR3. The CDR3 region is CASGQGGASYPREQYF. The DNA of the CDR3 is TGCGCCAGCGGCCAAGGGGGGGCGTCGTATCCTAGGGAGCAGTACTTC.

The gene calls are TRBV6-1 and TRBJ2-1, with 11 bases aligning to TRBD2. V dropped 3 bases and J dropped 15; count of bases not matched to a gene: 10. Germline V gene lookup returns CDR1 MNHNS and CDR2 SASEGT. The length of the CDR3 is 14 residues. CDR3 region: CASSEATSGVPRFF. CDR3 coding DNA: TGTGCCAGCAGTGAGGCGACTAGCGGGGTTCCCCGGTTCTTC.

The chain joins TRBV27 to TRBJ2-3, with 9 bases that match TRBD1. The germline CDR1 and CDR2 sequences are MNHEY and SMNVEV (reference sequence). The CDR3 has 16 amino acids. With 3 bases clipped from V and 4 bases from J, the junction kept 8 bases outside the gene matches. Here the CDR3 reads CASSFSPGQGPDTQYF. CDR3 DNA sequence: TGTGCCAGCAGTTTCTCGCCGGGACAGGGCCCAGATACGCAGTATTTT.

The chain joins TRBV5-1 to TRBJ2-1; no clear D gene. Germline lookup yields CDR1 SGHRS and CDR2 YFSETQ. The V gene lost 0 bases and the J gene lost 16 bases, with 26 bases spanning the gap. There are 16 residues in the CDR3. Here the CDR3 reads CASSLAHDPTQARPFF. The DNA for the CDR3 is TGCGCCAGCAGCTTGGCCCACGACCCGACCCAGGCGAGGCCTTTCTTC.

The chain recombines TRBV7-2 with TRBJ2-3; the D gene is possibly TRBD2 (6 bases). CDR1 is SGHTA, CDR2 FQGNSA, per germline. Trimming left V 7 bases short and J 2 bases short, with 13 bases between. This CDR3 spans 14 amino acids. The CDR3 sequence is CASNLRGYTDTQYF. Here the CDR3 DNA reads TGTGCCAGCAACCTCCGGGGGTACACAGATACGCAGTATTTT.

V and J are TRBV28 and TRBJ2-7; 8 positions agree with TRBD2. In germline, CDR1 is MDHEN, CDR2 SYDVKM. Trimming cost V 2 bases and J 7 bases; bases outside gene matches: 10. This CDR3 is built from 15 residues. The CDR3 sequence is CASSLPTGGLREQYF. DNA of the CDR3: TGTGCCAGCAGTTTACCCACGGGAGGGCTAAGAGAGCAGTACTTC. Using reference TRBV28 and TRBJ2-7 for the parts outside the CDR3, the full variable domain is DVKVTQSSRYLVKRTGEKVFLECVQDMDHENMFWYRQDPGLGLRLIYFSYDVKMKEKGDIPEGYSVSREKKERFSLILESASTNQTSMYLCASSLPTGGLREQYFGPGTRLTVT.

This rearrangement joins TRBV27 to TRBJ1-1, with 7 nucleotides matching TRBD1. The CDR3 consists of 16 residues. With V trimmed by 4 bases and J by 1 base, 9 bases remained unmatched. Germline V gene sequence: CDR1 MNHEY, CDR2 SMNVEV (reference sequence). The CDR3 is CASSSPLRQGNTEAFF. In nucleotides, the CDR3 is TGTGCCAGCAGTTCCCCGCTCAGACAGGGGAACACTGAAGCTTTCTTT.

The sample holds a few counts of this clone. The rearrangement uses TRBV13 and TRBJ2-3, with 8 bases lining up with TRBD2. V was clipped by 3 bases and J by 0 bases; unmatched bases: 8. The CDR3 sequence is 17 residues long. Germline V gene lookup returns CDR1 PRHDT and CDR2 FYEKMQ (reference sequence). For the CDR3, the DNA is TGTGCCAGCAGCTTGGAGCGGGAGTTGGGAAGCACAGATACGCAGTATTTT. Its protein is CASSLERELGSTDTQYF.

The chain is built from TRBV19 and TRBJ2-3; unclear D gene. Germline V lookup: CDR1 LNHDA, CDR2 SQIVND (reference sequence). CDR3 length: 12 residues. Trimming cost V 3 bases and J 6 bases, with 7 bases left between them. The CDR3 DNA follows: TGTGCCAGTAGTATGGTCAGGGATACGCAGTATTTT. This sequence encodes CASSMVRDTQYF.

This sequence joins TRBV7-8 and TRBJ2-3; D may be TRBD1 or TRBD2 (5 bases each). Germline V gives CDR1 SGHVS, CDR2 FQNEAQ. There are 15 residues in the CDR3. V was shortened by 5 bases and J by 8 bases, with 20 bases between the two germline ends. CDR3 nucleotide sequence: TGTGCCAGCAGCGGTAGGGCAGGGAGAGGGAGTACGCAGTATTTT. This encodes CASSGRAGRGSTQYF.